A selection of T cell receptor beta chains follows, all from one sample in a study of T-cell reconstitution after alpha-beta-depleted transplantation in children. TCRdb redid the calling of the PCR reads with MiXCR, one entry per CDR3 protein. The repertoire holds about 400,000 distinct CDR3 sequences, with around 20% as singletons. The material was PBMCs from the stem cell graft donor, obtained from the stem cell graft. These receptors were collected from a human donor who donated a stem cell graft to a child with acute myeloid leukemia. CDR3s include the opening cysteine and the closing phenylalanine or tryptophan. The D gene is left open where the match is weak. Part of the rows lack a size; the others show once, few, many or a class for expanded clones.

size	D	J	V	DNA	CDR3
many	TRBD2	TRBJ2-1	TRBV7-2	TGTGCCAGCAGCGAAACGCCGGGACTAGCGACGAAGATGCAGTTCTTC	CASSETPGLATKMQFF
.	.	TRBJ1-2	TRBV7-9	TGTGCCAGCAGTCGACCCACGGGACGGACCTATGGCTACACCTTC	CASSRPTGRTYGYTF
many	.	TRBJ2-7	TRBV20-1	TGCAGTGCTGCCGGACAGCCCTACGAGCAGTACTTC	CSAAGQPYEQYF
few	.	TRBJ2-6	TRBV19	TGTGCCAGTAGTATCGAGAGCTCTGGGGCCAACGTCCTGACTTTC	CASSIESSGANVLTF
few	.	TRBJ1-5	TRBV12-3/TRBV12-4	TGTGCCAGCAGTTCGGACAATTTTAGCAATCAGCCCCAGCATTTT	CASSSDNFSNQPQHF
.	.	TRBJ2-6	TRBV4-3	TGCGCCAGCAGCCAATATCCTGGGACAAAAATCTCTGGGGCCAACGTCCTGACTTTC	CASSQYPGTKISGANVLTF
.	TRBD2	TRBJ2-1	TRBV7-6	TGTGCCAGCAGCTTAGCCAGCGGGGGATTTGGGAATGAGCAGTTCTTC	CASSLASGGFGNEQFF
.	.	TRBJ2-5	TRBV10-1	TGCGCCAGCAGTGAGGGGGGGCCATCGGGAGAGACCCAGTACTTC	CASSEGGPSGETQYF
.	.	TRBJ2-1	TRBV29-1	TGCAGCGTTTGGGGGGGCGGGAGTTGGGCCTACAATGAGCAGTTCTTC	CSVWGGGSWAYNEQFF
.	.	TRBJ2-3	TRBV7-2	TGTGCCAGCAGCCAGGAGGGCGGACGTACGCAGTATTTT	CASSQEGGRTQYF
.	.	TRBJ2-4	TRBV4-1	TGCGCCAGCAGCTTCCAACTTGGTGGCAAAAACATTCAGTACTTC	CASSFQLGGKNIQYF
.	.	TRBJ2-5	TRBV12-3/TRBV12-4	TGTGCCAGCAGCCGAGACAGTCCGGAGACCCAGTACTTC	CASSRDSPETQYF
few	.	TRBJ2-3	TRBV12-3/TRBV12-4	TGTGCCAGCAGTTTTCGGGGCAGCACAGATACGCAGTATTTT	CASSFRGSTDTQYF
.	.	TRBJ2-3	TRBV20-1	TGCAGTGCTTCCCGCCCTAGCACAGATACGCAGTATTTT	CSASRPSTDTQYF
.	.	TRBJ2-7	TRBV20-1	TGCAGTGGGGTCCACCAGACCTACGAGCAGTACTTC	CSGVHQTYEQYF
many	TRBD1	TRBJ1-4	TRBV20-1	TGCAGTGCTAGGGGACAGGGGAATGAAAAACTGTTTTTT	CSARGQGNEKLFF
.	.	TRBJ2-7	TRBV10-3	TGTGCCATCAGTGAGGTACTAGAGTCCTACGAGCAGTACTTC	CAISEVLESYEQYF
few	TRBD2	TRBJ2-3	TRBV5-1	TGCGCCAGCAGCTCAATGACTAGCGGGGTCACAGATACGCAGTATTTT	CASSSMTSGVTDTQYF
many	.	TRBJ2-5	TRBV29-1	TGCAGCGTGCGACTCGGCCAAGAGACCCAGTACTTC	CSVRLGQETQYF
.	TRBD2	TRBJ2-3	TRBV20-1	TGCAGTGCTAGAGATATGCGAGCGGGAGGGCTAGATACGCAGTATTTT	CSARDMRAGGLDTQYF
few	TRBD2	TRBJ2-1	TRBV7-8	TGTGCCAGCAGCTCCGACTCGACTAGCGGAGAGCCATACAATGAGCAGTTCTTC	CASSSDSTSGEPYNEQFF
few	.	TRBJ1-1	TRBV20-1	TGCAGTGCTAGACCCTCGGGAGAGTACACTGAAGCTTTCTTT	CSARPSGEYTEAFF
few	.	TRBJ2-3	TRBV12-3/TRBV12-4	TGTGCCAGCTCCAGTCGGGGGTCCACAGATACGCAGTATTTT	CASSSRGSTDTQYF
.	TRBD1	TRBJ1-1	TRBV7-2	TGTGCCAGCAGCAGACAGGGGTGGTCTGAAGCTTTCTTT	CASSRQGWSEAFF
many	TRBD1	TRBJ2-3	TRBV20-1	TGCAGTGCGGGCGACAGGGCCGCAGATACGCAGTATTTT	CSAGDRAADTQYF
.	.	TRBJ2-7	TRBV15	TGTGCCACCAGCAGAGATTCCCCACCCAACTACGAGCAGTACTTC	CATSRDSPPNYEQYF
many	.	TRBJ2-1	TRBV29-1	TGCAGCGTTGAGAAGCTAGCAAATGAGCAGTTCTTC	CSVEKLANEQFF
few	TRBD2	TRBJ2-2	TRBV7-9	TGTGCCAGCCCGGCCGAGCGGGGGACGAACACCGGGGAGCTGTTTTTT	CASPAERGTNTGELFF
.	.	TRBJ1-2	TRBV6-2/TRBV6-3	TGTGCCAGCAGTGAGGGGAGCTATGGCTACACCTTC	CASSEGSYGYTF
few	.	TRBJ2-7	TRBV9	TGTGCCAGCAGCCTCGGGAGTGGGGGCACGACCTACGAGCAGTACTTC	CASSLGSGGTTYEQYF
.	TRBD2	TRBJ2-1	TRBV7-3	TGTGCCAGCAGCCCCGGACTAGCGGGCGCTAACAATGAGCAGTTCTTC	CASSPGLAGANNEQFF